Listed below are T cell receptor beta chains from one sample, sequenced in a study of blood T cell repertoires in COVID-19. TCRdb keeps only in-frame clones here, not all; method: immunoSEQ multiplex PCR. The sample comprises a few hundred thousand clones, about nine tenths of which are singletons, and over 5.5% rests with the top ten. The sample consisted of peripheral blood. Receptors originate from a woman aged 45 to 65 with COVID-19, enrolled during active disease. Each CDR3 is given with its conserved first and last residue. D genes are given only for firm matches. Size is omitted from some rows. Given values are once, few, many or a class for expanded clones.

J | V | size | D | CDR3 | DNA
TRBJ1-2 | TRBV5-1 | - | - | CASSPSFTDYTF | TGCGCCAGCAGCCCGTCCTTTACAGACTACACCTTC
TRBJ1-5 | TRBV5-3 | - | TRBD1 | CARTGGEGQPQHF | TGTGCCAGGACAGGGGGCGAAGGGCAGCCCCAGCATTTT
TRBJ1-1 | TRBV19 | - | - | CASSIIPTRGGGTEAFF | TGTGCCAGTAGTATTATCCCTACGAGGGGAGGGGGCACTGAAGCTTTCTTT
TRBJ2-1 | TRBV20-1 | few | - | CSAPGYNEQFF | TGCAGTGCACCAGGGTACAATGAGCAGTTCTTC
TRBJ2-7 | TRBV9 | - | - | CASSVVGGLGEQYF | TGTGCCAGCAGCGTAGTGGGGGGGCTGGGAGAGCAGTACTTC
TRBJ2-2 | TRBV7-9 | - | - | CASSLASGNTGELFF | TGTGCCAGCAGCTTAGCCAGCGGGAACACCGGGGAGCTGTTTTTT
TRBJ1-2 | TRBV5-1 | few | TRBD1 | CASSPRDRNYGYTF | TGCGCCAGCAGCCCCCGGGACAGAAACTATGGCTACACCTTC
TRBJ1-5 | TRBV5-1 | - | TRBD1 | CASSLGPGQGAEGNQPQHF | TGCGCCAGCAGCTTGGGTCCGGGACAGGGGGCTGAGGGCAATCAGCCCCAGCATTTT
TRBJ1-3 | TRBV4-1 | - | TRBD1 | CASSQFPGTGGSGNTIYF | TGCGCCAGCAGCCAATTCCCCGGGACAGGGGGCTCTGGAAACACCATATATTTT
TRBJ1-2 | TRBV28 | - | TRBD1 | CASSETQGIRKKYGYTF | TGTGCCAGCAGTGAAACACAGGGGATAAGAAAGAAGTATGGCTACACCTTC
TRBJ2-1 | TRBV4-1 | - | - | CASSQEPEGTLKQFF | TGCGCCAGCAGCCAAGAGCCCGAGGGAACCCTCAAGCAGTTCTTC
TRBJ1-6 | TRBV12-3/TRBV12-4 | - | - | CASSSVYNSPLHF | TGTGCCAGCAGTTCAGTCTATAATTCACCCCTCCACTTT
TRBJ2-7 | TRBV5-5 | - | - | CASSLGSRAVYEQYF | TGTGCCAGCAGCTTGGGGTCGAGGGCGGTCTACGAGCAGTACTTC
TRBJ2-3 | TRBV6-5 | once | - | CASRLPTGRLDTQYF | TGTGCCAGCCGACTCCCGACAGGTCGCCTAGATACGCAGTATTTT
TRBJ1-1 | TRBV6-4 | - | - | CASSGEGGSTEAFF | TGTGCCAGCAGTGGAGAAGGCGGTTCCACTGAAGCTTTCTTT
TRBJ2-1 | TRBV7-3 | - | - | CASSERQQSEQFF | TGTGCCAGCAGTGAAAGACAACAAAGTGAGCAGTTCTTC
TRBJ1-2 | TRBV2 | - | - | CASSRGARDGYTF | TGTGCCAGCAGTCGGGGGGCGCGCGATGGCTACACCTTC
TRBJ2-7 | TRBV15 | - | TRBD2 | CATSRASGASYEQYF | TGTGCCACCAGCAGAGCAAGCGGGGCCTCCTACGAGCAGTACTTC
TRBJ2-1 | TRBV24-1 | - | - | CATSSGFGEQFF | TGTGCCACCTCAAGCGGTTTTGGTGAGCAGTTCTTC
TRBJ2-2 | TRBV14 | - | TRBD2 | CASSLLISGSNTGELFF | TGTGCCAGCAGCCTACTCATTAGCGGGAGTAACACCGGGGAGCTGTTTTTT